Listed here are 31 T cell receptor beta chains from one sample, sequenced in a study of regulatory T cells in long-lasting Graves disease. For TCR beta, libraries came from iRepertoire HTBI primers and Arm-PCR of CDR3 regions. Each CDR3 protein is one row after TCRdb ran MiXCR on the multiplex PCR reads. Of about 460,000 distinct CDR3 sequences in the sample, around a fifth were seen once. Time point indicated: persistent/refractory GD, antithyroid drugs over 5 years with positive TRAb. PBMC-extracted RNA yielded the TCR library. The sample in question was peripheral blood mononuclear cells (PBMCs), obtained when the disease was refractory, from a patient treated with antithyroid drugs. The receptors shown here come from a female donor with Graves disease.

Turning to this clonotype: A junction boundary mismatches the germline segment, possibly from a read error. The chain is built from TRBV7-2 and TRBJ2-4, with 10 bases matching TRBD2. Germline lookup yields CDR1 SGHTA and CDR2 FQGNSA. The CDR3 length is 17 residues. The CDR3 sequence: CASSPRALAGAENIQYF. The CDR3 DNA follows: TGTGCCAGCAGCCCCCGGGCTCTAGCGGGAGCCGAAAACATTCAGTACTTC.

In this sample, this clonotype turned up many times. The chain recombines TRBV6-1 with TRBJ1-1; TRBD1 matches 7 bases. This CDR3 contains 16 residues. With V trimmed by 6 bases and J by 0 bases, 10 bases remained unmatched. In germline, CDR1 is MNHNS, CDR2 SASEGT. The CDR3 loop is CASSHDREPVNTEAFF. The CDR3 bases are TGTGCCAGCAGCCACGACAGGGAACCGGTGAACACTGAAGCTTTCTTT.

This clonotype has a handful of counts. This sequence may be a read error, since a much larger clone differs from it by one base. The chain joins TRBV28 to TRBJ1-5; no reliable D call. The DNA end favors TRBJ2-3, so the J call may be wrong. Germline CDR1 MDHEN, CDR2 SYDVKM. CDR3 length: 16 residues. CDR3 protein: CASSNIPSYSNQPQYF. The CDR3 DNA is TGTGCCAGCAGCAACATACCCAGTTATAGCAATCAGCCCCAGTATTTT.

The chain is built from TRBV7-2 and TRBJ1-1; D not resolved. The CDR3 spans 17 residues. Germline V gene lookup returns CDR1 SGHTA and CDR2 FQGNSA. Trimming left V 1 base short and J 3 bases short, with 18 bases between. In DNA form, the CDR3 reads TGTGCCAGCAGCTTAGGGCCAGGAGGAGGGAGAGACACTGAAGCTTTCTTT. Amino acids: CASSLGPGGGRDTEAFF.

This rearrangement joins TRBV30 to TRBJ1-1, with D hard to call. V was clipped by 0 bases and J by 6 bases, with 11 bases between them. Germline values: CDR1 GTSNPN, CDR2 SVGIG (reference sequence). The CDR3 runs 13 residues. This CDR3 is CAWSVPETAEAFF. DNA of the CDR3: TGTGCCTGGAGTGTACCAGAGACCGCTGAAGCTTTCTTT.

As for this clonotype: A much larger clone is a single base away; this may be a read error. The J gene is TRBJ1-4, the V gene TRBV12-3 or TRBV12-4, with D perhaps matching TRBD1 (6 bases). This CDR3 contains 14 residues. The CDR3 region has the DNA TGTGCCAGCAGTACCGGGACACCTAATGAAGAACTGTTTTTT. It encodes CASSTGTPNEELFF.

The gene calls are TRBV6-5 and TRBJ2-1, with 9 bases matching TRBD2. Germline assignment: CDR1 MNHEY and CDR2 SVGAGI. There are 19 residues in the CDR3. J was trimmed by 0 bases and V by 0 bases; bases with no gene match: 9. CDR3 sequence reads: CASSYSGVAGDSSYNEQFF. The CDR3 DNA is TGTGCCAGCAGTTACTCGGGAGTAGCGGGGGACAGCTCCTACAATGAGCAGTTCTTC.

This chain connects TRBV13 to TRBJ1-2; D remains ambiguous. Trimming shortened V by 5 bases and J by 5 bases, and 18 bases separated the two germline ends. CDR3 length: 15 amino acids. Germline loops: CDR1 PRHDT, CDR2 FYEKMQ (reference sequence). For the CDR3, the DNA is TGTGCCAGCAGCCGACCTTATGGGCACCGATATGGCTACACCTTC. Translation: CASSRPYGHRYGYTF. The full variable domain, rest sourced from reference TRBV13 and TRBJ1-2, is AAGVIQSPRHLIKEKRETATLKCYPIPRHDTVYWYQQGPGQDPQFLISFYEKMQSDKGSIPDRFSAQQFSDYHSELNMSSLELGDSALYFCASSRPYGHRYGYTFGSGTRLTVV.

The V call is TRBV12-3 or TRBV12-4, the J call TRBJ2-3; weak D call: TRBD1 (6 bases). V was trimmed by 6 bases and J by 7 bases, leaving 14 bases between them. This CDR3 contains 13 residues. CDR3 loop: CASSHGTTHTQYF. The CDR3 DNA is TGTGCCAGCAGCCATGGGACAACGCATACGCAGTATTTT.

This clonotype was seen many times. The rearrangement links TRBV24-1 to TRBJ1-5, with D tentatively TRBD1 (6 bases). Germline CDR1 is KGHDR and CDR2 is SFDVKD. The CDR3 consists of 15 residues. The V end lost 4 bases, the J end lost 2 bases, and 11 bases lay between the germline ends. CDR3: CATSEGGQGNQPQHF. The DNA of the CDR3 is TGTGCCACCAGTGAAGGGGGGCAGGGCAATCAGCCCCAGCATTTT.

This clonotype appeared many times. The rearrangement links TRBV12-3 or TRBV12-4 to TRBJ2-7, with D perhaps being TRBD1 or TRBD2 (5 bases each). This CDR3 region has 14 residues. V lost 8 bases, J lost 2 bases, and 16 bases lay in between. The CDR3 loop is CASGRDADTYEQYF. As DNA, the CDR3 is TGTGCCAGCGGACGGGACGCAGATACCTACGAGCAGTACTTC.

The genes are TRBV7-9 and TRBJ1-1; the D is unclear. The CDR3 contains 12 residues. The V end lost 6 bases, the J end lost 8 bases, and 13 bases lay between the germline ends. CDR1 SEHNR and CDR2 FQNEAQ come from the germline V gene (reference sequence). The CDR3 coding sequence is TGTGCCAGCAGGCGGGTATGGACCGAAGCTTTCTTT. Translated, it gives CASRRVWTEAFF.

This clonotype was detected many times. CDR3 in DNA: TGTGCCAGCAGTTCCCCTCGGGAGCGGGGGGGCGGGGAGCTGTTTTTT. It is translated as CASSSPRERGGGELFF. The rearrangement uses TRBV12-3 or TRBV12-4 and TRBJ2-2; TRBD2 matches 10 bases. This CDR3 spans 16 amino acids. V lost 4 bases, J lost 7 bases, and 9 bases stayed unmatched.

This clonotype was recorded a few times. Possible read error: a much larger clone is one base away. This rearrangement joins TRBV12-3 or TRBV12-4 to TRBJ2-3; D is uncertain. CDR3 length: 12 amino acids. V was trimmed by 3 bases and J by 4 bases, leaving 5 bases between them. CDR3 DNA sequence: TGTGCCAGCAGTTTTGTCGCAGATACGCAGTATTTT. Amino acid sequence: CASSFVADTQYF.

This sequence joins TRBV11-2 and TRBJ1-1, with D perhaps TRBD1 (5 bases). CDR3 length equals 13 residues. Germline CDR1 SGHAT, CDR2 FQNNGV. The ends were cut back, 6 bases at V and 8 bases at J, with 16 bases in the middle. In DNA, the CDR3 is TGTGCCAGCAGTCGCACGGGGCAGGTCGAAGCTTTCTTT. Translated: CASSRTGQVEAFF.

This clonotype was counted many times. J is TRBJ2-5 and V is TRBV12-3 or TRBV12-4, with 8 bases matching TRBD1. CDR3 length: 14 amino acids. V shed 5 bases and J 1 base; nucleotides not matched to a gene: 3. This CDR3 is CASSTGGRQETQYF. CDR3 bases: TGTGCCAGCAGTACAGGGGGGCGCCAAGAGACCCAGTACTTC.

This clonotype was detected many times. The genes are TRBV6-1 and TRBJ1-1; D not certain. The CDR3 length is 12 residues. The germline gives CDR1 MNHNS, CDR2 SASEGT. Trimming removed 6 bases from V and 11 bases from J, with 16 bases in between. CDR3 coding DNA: TGTGCCAGCAGCCACGGGGAGGGTGAGGCTTTCTTT. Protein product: CASSHGEGEAFF.

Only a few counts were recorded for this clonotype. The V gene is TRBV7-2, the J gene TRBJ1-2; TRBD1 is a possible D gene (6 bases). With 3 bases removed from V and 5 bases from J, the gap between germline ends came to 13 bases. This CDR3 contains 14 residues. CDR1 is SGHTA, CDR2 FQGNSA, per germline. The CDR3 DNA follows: TGTGCCAGCAGCTTGGGCCCACAGGGTTATGGCTACACCTTC. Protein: CASSLGPQGYGYTF.

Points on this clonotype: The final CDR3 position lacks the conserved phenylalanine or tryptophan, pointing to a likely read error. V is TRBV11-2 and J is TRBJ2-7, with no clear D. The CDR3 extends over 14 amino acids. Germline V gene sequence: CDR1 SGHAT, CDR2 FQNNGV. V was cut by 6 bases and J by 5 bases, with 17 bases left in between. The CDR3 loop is CASSPPWSSHEQYL. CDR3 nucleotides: TGTGCCAGCAGTCCACCCTGGTCGAGTCACGAGCAGTACCTC.

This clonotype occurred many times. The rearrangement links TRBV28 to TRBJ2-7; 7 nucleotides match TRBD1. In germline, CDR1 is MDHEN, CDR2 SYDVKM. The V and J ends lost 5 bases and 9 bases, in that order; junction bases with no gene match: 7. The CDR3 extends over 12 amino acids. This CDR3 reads CASSPRDRGQYF. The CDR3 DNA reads TGTGCCAGCAGTCCCCGGGACAGAGGGCAGTACTTC. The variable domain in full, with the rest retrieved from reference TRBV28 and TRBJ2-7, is DVKVTQSSRYLVKRTGEKVFLECVQDMDHENMFWYRQDPGLGLRLIYFSYDVKMKEKGDIPEGYSVSREKKERFSLILESASTNQTSMYLCASSPRDRGQYFGPGTRLTVT.

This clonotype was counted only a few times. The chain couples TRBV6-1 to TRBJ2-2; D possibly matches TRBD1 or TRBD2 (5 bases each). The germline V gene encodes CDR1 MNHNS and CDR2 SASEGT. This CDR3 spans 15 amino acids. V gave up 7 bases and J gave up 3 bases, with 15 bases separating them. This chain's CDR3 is CASKLQGRDTGELFF. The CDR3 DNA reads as TGTGCCAGCAAACTCCAGGGACGGGACACCGGGGAGCTGTTTTTT.

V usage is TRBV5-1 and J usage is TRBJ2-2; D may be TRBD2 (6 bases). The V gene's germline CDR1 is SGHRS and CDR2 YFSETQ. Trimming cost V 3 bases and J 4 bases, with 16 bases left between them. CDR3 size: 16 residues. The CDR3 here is CASSSSNGGTTGELFF. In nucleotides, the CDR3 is TGCGCCAGCAGCTCCTCAAATGGAGGGACCACCGGGGAGCTGTTTTTT. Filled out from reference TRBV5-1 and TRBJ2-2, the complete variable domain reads KAGVTQTPRYLIKTRGQQVTLSCSPISGHRSVSWYQQTPGQGLQFLFEYFSETQRNKGNFPGRFSGRQFSNSRSEMNVSTLELGDSALYLCASSSSNGGTTGELFFGEGSRLTVL.

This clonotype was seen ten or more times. The CDR3 loop reads CASSTQWGLTSYEQYF. CDR3 DNA sequence: TGTGCCAGCAGCACCCAGTGGGGGTTGACATCCTACGAGCAGTACTTC. The chain employs TRBV7-2 and TRBJ2-7; possibly TRBD1 or TRBD2 for D (5 bases each). V lost 5 bases to trimming and J lost 1 base, with 18 bases between them. Germline CDR1 and CDR2: SGHTA and FQGNSA. The CDR3 extends over 16 amino acids.

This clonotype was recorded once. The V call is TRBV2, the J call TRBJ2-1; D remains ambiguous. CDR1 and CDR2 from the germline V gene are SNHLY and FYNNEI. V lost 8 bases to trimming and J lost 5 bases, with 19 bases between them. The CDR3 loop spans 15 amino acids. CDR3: CASYLDKEVNNEQFF. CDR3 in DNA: TGTGCCAGCTACCTGGATAAGGAAGTTAACAATGAGCAGTTCTTC.

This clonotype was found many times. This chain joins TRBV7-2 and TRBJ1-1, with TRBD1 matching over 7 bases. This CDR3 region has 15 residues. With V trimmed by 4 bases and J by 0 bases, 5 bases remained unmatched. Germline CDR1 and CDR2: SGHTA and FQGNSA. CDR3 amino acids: CASSWDSYMNTEAFF. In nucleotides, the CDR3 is TGTGCCAGCAGCTGGGACAGTTACATGAACACTGAAGCTTTCTTT.

The CDR3 reads CSVGTVSRGEQYF. CDR3 coding DNA: TGCAGCGTGGGGACAGTTTCCCGGGGCGAGCAGTACTTC. This rearrangement joins TRBV29-1 to TRBJ2-7; TRBD1 aligns across 7 bases. This CDR3 contains 13 residues. Trimming at V came to 6 bases and at J to 6 bases, leaving 11 bases not matched to a gene. CDR1 SQVTM and CDR2 ANQGSEA come from the germline V gene.

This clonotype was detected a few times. As DNA, the CDR3 is TGTGCCAGCAGCCGCACGCGGGACAGGGGGCCTCTTAACTATGGCTACACCTTC. The encoded protein is CASSRTRDRGPLNYGYTF. V is TRBV7-8 and J is TRBJ1-2; TRBD1 matches 12 bases. Germline V gives CDR1 SGHVS, CDR2 FQNEAQ. The V segment lost 5 bases and the J segment 1 base; nucleotides outside the gene matches: 11. This CDR3 is built from 18 residues.

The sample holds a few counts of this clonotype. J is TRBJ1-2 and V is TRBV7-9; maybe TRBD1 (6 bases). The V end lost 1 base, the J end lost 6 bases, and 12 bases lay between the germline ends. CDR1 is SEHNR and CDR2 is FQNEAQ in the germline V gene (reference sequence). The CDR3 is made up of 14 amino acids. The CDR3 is CASSLDAGGNGYTF. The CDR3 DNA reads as TGTGCCAGCAGCTTAGATGCGGGGGGCAATGGCTACACCTTC.

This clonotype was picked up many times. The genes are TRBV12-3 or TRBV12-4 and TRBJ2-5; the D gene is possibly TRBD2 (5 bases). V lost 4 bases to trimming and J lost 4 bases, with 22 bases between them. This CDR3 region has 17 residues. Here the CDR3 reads CASSSGLVAEVGETQYF. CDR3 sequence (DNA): TGTGCCAGCAGTTCAGGCCTTGTGGCGGAGGTGGGAGAGACCCAGTACTTC.

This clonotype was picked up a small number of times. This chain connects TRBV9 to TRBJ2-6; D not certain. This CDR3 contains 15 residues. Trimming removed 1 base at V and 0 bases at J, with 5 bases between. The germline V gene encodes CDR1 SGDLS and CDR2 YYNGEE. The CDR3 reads CASSVQDSGANVLTF. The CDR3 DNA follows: TGTGCCAGCAGCGTACAGGACTCTGGGGCCAACGTCCTGACTTTC.

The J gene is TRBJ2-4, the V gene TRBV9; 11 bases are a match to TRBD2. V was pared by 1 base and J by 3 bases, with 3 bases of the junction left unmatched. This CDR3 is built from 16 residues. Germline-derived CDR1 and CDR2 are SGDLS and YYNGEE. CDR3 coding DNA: TGTGCCAGCAGCGTATTAGCGGGGGGGGGCAAAAACATTCAGTACTTC. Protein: CASSVLAGGGKNIQYF.